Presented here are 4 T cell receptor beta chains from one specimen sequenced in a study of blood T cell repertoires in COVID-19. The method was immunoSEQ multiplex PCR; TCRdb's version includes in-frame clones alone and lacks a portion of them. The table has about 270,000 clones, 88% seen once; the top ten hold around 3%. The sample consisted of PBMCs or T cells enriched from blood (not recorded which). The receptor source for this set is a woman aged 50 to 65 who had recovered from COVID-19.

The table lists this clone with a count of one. The CDR3: CASSQDLLGVGYTF. The CDR3 region has the DNA TGCGCCAGCAGCCAAGATTTATTAGGGGTCGGCTACACCTTC. The rearrangement joins TRBV4-3 to TRBJ1-2, with D tentatively TRBD1 (5 bases). The CDR3 is 14 amino acids. The V gene's germline CDR1 is LGHNA and CDR2 YSLEER. The germline V and J ends were trimmed by 0 bases and 8 bases, with 13 bases remaining between them.

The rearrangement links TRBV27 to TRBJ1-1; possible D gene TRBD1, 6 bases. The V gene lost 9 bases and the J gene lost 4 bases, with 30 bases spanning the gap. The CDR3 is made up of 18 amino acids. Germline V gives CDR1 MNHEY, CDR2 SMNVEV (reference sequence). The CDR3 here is CARTSLSTGQGAGTEAFF. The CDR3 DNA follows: TGTGCCAGGACCTCCCTCTCGACAGGACAAGGGGCGGGCACTGAAGCTTTCTTT.

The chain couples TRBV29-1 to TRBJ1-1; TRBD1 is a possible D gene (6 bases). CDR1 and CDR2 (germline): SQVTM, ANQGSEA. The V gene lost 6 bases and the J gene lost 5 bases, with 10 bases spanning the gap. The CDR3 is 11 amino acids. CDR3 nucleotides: TGCAGCGTGGATACAGGGACTGAAGCTTTCTTT. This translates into CSVDTGTEAFF.

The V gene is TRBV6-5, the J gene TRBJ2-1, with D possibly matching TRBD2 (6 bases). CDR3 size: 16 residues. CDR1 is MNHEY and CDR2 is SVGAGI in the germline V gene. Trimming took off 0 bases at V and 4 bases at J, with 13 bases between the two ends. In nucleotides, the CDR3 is TGTGCCAGCAGTTACTCAACCGGGGGAACTTACAATGAGCAGTTCTTC. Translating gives CASSYSTGGTYNEQFF.